Listed below are T cell receptor beta chains from one sample, sequenced in a study of shared clonotypes between healthy human individuals. The repertoire was sequenced with immunoSEQ multiplex PCR; TCRdb's copy has only in-frame clones and lacks some. The sample lists about 1.5 million clones, over 95% occurring once. The sample was naive CD4+ T cells sorted from blood. Receptor source: a man aged 25 to 45 in good health. Each CDR3 is given with its conserved first and last residue. The order of the fields is CDR3 protein, CDR3 DNA, D gene, clone size, J gene, V gene. A D gene is named only where the DNA matches it firmly. Clone size is not always given. Where it is, it says once, few, many or a class for expanded clones.

cdr3_aa: CASSFRDLGEAFF
cdr3_nt: TGTGCCAGCTCGTTTCGGGACCTAGGTGAAGCTTTCTTT
d_call: .
clone_size: .
j_call: TRBJ1-1
v_call: TRBV18

cdr3_aa: CASSFAGQALNQPQHF
cdr3_nt: TGTGCCAGCAGTTTCGCGGGACAGGCATTGAATCAGCCCCAGCATTTT
d_call: TRBD1
clone_size: .
j_call: TRBJ1-5
v_call: TRBV28

cdr3_aa: CASSLEGTGRNTEAFF
cdr3_nt: TGTGCCAGCAGTTTAGAAGGCACAGGGCGGAACACTGAAGCTTTCTTT
d_call: .
clone_size: once
j_call: TRBJ1-1
v_call: TRBV28

cdr3_aa: CASSLVGGAFF
cdr3_nt: TGTGCCAGCAGCTTAGTGGGTGGAGCTTTCTTT
d_call: .
clone_size: .
j_call: TRBJ1-1
v_call: TRBV7-2

cdr3_aa: CASPGTATRSSYEQYF
cdr3_nt: TGCGCCAGCCCCGGGACCGCTACCAGGAGCTCCTACGAGCAGTACTTC
d_call: .
clone_size: .
j_call: TRBJ2-7
v_call: TRBV10-1

cdr3_aa: CASSRYWGSENIQYF
cdr3_nt: TGTGCCAGTAGTAGGTACTGGGGTTCGGAAAACATTCAGTACTTC
d_call: .
clone_size: once
j_call: TRBJ2-4
v_call: TRBV19

cdr3_aa: CASSSQGSTDTQYF
cdr3_nt: TGTGCCAGCAGTAGTCAGGGTAGCACAGATACGCAGTATTTT
d_call: .
clone_size: .
j_call: TRBJ2-3
v_call: TRBV27

cdr3_aa: CARPPPGRVPYEQYF
cdr3_nt: TGTGCCAGACCTCCCCCCGGCAGGGTTCCCTACGAGCAGTACTTC
d_call: .
clone_size: .
j_call: TRBJ2-7
v_call: TRBV19

cdr3_aa: CASSLAGGFLSYEQYF
cdr3_nt: TGCGCCAGCAGCTTGGCCGGCGGTTTCCTCTCCTACGAGCAGTACTTC
d_call: .
clone_size: .
j_call: TRBJ2-7
v_call: TRBV5-1

cdr3_aa: CASRETGDNEKLFF
cdr3_nt: TGTGCCAGCAGGGAGACAGGTGATAATGAAAAACTGTTTTTT
d_call: .
clone_size: .
j_call: TRBJ1-4
v_call: TRBV6-1

cdr3_aa: CASSESARQPQHF
cdr3_nt: TGTGCCAGCAGTGAAAGCGCGCGGCAGCCCCAGCATTTT
d_call: .
clone_size: once
j_call: TRBJ1-5
v_call: TRBV6-1

cdr3_aa: CASSTRGMASGTYNEQFF
cdr3_nt: TGTGCCAGCAGCACCCGGGGAATGGCTAGCGGAACCTACAATGAGCAGTTCTTC
d_call: TRBD2
clone_size: .
j_call: TRBJ2-1
v_call: TRBV11-2

cdr3_aa: CASSFSGHITGELFF
cdr3_nt: TGTGCCAGCAGCTTCTCGGGACATATCACCGGGGAGCTGTTTTTT
d_call: .
clone_size: .
j_call: TRBJ2-2
v_call: TRBV11-3

cdr3_aa: CASSSAGREDTQYF
cdr3_nt: TGTGCCAGCAGCTCAGCGGGGAGGGAAGATACGCAGTATTTT
d_call: TRBD2
clone_size: .
j_call: TRBJ2-3
v_call: TRBV5-6

cdr3_aa: CASSHTGQGIGANVLTF
cdr3_nt: TGCGCCAGCAGCCACACGGGACAGGGAATTGGGGCCAACGTCCTGACTTTC
d_call: TRBD1
clone_size: .
j_call: TRBJ2-6
v_call: TRBV4-1

cdr3_aa: CASSGGLAGYTQYF
cdr3_nt: TGTGCCAGCAGCGGAGGACTAGCGGGGTATACGCAGTATTTT
d_call: TRBD2
clone_size: .
j_call: TRBJ2-3
v_call: TRBV9

cdr3_aa: CASSRASGTYEQYF
cdr3_nt: TGTGCCAGTAGTCGAGCTAGCGGGACTTACGAGCAGTACTTC
d_call: TRBD2
clone_size: .
j_call: TRBJ2-7
v_call: TRBV19

cdr3_aa: CASSLSGLYNQPQHF
cdr3_nt: TGTGCCAGCAGTTTATCGGGATTATACAATCAGCCCCAGCATTTT
d_call: .
clone_size: .
j_call: TRBJ1-5
v_call: TRBV27

cdr3_aa: CSAQGQETQYF
cdr3_nt: TGCAGCGCCCAGGGTCAAGAGACCCAGTACTTC
d_call: .
clone_size: .
j_call: TRBJ2-5
v_call: TRBV29-1

cdr3_aa: CASSKTSGSYEQYF
cdr3_nt: TGTGCCAGCAGCAAGACTAGCGGCTCCTACGAGCAGTACTTC
d_call: TRBD2
clone_size: .
j_call: TRBJ2-7
v_call: TRBV5-5

cdr3_aa: CASSPAGPYEQYF
cdr3_nt: TGTGCCAGCAGTCCAGCCGGGCCTTACGAGCAGTACTTC
d_call: .
clone_size: .
j_call: TRBJ2-7
v_call: TRBV27

cdr3_aa: CASSFTGGTNEKLFF
cdr3_nt: TGTGCCAGCAGTTTCACAGGGGGCACTAATGAAAAACTGTTTTTT
d_call: TRBD1
clone_size: .
j_call: TRBJ1-4
v_call: TRBV27

cdr3_aa: CASRRTGTSDEQYF
cdr3_nt: TGTGCCAGCAGAAGAACCGGGACTAGCGACGAGCAGTACTTC
d_call: TRBD2
clone_size: .
j_call: TRBJ2-7
v_call: TRBV6-6

cdr3_aa: CASRARLAGSEQYF
cdr3_nt: TGTGCCAGCAGAGCTAGACTAGCGGGAAGCGAGCAGTACTTC
d_call: TRBD2
clone_size: .
j_call: TRBJ2-7
v_call: TRBV2

cdr3_aa: CAWEKLSYNEQFF
cdr3_nt: TGTGCCTGGGAGAAACTCTCCTACAATGAGCAGTTCTTC
d_call: .
clone_size: few
j_call: TRBJ2-1
v_call: TRBV30

cdr3_aa: CASSQESSGSWRDTQYF
cdr3_nt: TGCGCCAGCAGCCAAGAAAGTAGCGGGAGCTGGAGAGATACGCAGTATTTT
d_call: TRBD2
clone_size: .
j_call: TRBJ2-3
v_call: TRBV4-3